Each of the 21 T cell receptor beta chains below was sequenced from the same sample in a study of radiation and T cells in renal cell carcinoma. Generated by immunoSEQ multiplex PCR, the TCRdb table keeps only in-frame clones and is missing some. The table lists 10,000 to 15,000 clones, 30% to 35% of them singletons. Treatment here: 15 Gy SBRT to primary tumor, nephrectomy 4 weeks later. Here the sequenced sample was tumor tissue, taken from a patient whose treatment included radiotherapy and nephrectomy. These TCRs come from a man aged 55 to 69 with renal cell carcinoma.

The chain couples TRBV7-6 to TRBJ1-1; D gene uncertain. Germline values: CDR1 SGHVS, CDR2 FNYEAQ. The CDR3 totals 14 residues. V was pared by 2 bases and J by 2 bases, with 9 bases between. CDR3 coding DNA: TGTGCCAGCAGCTTAATCGGGCACAACACTGAAGCTTTCTTT. Translation gives CASSLIGHNTEAFF.

The chain joins TRBV30 to TRBJ1-1; D perhaps matches TRBD1 (5 bases). The CDR3 length is 13 residues. V was pared by 2 bases and J by 11 bases, with 18 bases between. Germline V gene lookup returns CDR1 GTSNPN and CDR2 SVGIG (reference sequence). The CDR3 sequence: CAWSPGASGRAFF. In nucleotides, the CDR3 is TGTGCCTGGAGTCCTGGGGCCTCCGGTCGGGCTTTCTTT. Supplemented by reference TRBV30 and TRBJ1-1, the full variable domain reads SQTIHQWPATLVQPVGSPLSLECTVEGTSNPNLYWYRQAAGRGLQLLFYSVGIGQISSEVPQNLSASRPQDRQFILSSKKLLLSDSGFYLCAWSPGASGRAFFGQGTRLTVV.

The chain carries TRBV28 and TRBJ2-7, with 10 bases that match TRBD2. CDR1 and CDR2 from the germline V gene are MDHEN and SYDVKM. The CDR3 length is 16 residues. J was trimmed by 7 bases and V by 4 bases; bases with no gene match: 13. CDR3 sequence: CASSSGTSARRGEQYV. CDR3 bases: TGTGCCAGCAGTTCGGGGACTAGCGCTAGGCGGGGGGAGCAGTACGTC.

In its sample, this clone was seen many times. The chain uses TRBV6-5 and TRBJ2-4; 8 bases agree with TRBD1. J gave up 6 bases and V 6 bases, and 4 bases lay outside the gene matches. The CDR3 sequence is 13 residues long. The germline CDR1 and CDR2 sequences are MNHEY and SVGAGI. The CDR3 DNA reads TGTGCCAGCAGGGACAGGGAATCAAACATTCAGTACTTC. Translating it yields CASRDRESNIQYF.

The V and J genes are TRBV6-4 and TRBJ2-3; D gene ambiguous. The germline V gene has CDR1 MRHNA and CDR2 SNTAGT. The length of the CDR3 is 14 residues. The V gene lost 4 bases and the J gene lost 7 bases, with 15 bases spanning the gap. The CDR3 reads CASSALARAHTQYF. The CDR3 nucleotides read TGTGCCAGCAGTGCTCTCGCCCGGGCCCATACGCAGTATTTT.

The chain uses TRBV4-1 and TRBJ2-7, with a possible D match to TRBD1 (6 bases). V was shortened by 3 bases and J by 3 bases, with 9 bases between the two germline ends. The germline CDR1 and CDR2 sequences are MGHRA and YSYEKL. There are 13 residues in the CDR3. The CDR3 loop is CASSQQQGYEQYF. CDR3 nucleotide sequence: TGCGCCAGCAGCCAGCAACAGGGCTACGAGCAGTACTTC.

This clone has more than one count but fewer than ten. The chain combines TRBV7-2 with TRBJ1-2, with D tentatively TRBD1 (5 bases). Germline CDR1 is SGHTA and CDR2 is FQGNSA. V shed 1 base and J shed 3 bases, with 12 bases lying between them. The CDR3 extends over 15 amino acids. CDR3 coding DNA: TGTGCCAGCAGCTTAGTTGGCGGGGACGACTATGGCTACACCTTC. The encoded protein is CASSLVGGDDYGYTF.

The rearrangement joins TRBV9 to TRBJ1-6; D gene uncertain. Germline V CDR1 and CDR2: SGDLS, YYNGEE. The CDR3 is made up of 18 amino acids. The V gene lost 0 bases and the J gene lost 8 bases, with 21 bases spanning the gap. The CDR3 nucleotides read TGTGCCAGCAGCGTAGACCCTGATGGGCGAGGGAGGGATTCACCCCTCCACTTT. This encodes CASSVDPDGRGRDSPLHF.

This clone rates as medium-sized. The chain recombines TRBV5-4 with TRBJ1-2; 8 bases align to TRBD1. The CDR3 runs to 13 residues. Germline-derived CDR1 and CDR2 are SGHNT and YYREEE (reference sequence). J lost 7 bases, V lost 7 bases, and 9 bases had no gene match. The CDR3 nucleotides are TGTGCCAGCGGACCCGACCAGGGGGCTGGCTACACCTTC. Its protein product is CASGPDQGAGYTF.

This chain links TRBV4-1 with TRBJ2-3; no firm D call. This CDR3 is built from 15 residues. CDR1 MGHRA and CDR2 YSYEKL come from the germline V gene. V lost 5 bases, J lost 5 bases, and 17 bases lay in between. In nucleotides, the CDR3 is TGCGCCAGCAGCGAAAATGTCGTAGTGGTAGATACGCAGTATTTT. Its translation is CASSENVVVVDTQYF.

V and J are TRBV9 and TRBJ1-2, with 7 nucleotides matching TRBD1. V gave up 4 bases and J gave up 4 bases; unmatched junction bases: 10. The CDR3 loop spans 15 amino acids. The V gene's germline CDR1 is SGDLS and CDR2 YYNGEE. The CDR3 spells CASSPSSGTAYGYTF. In DNA, the CDR3 is TGTGCCAGCAGCCCATCCTCCGGGACAGCCTATGGCTACACCTTC.

The V gene is TRBV6-5, the J gene TRBJ2-1; 7 positions agree with TRBD2. Losses at the gene ends were 0 bases for V and 4 bases for J; bases not matched to a gene: 6. CDR3 length: 16 residues. Germline loops: CDR1 MNHEY, CDR2 SVGAGI. CDR3 sequence: CASSYSTGGMYNEQFF. The CDR3 DNA sequence: TGTGCCAGCAGTTACTCGACCGGGGGGATGTACAATGAGCAGTTCTTC.

The V and J genes are TRBV9 and TRBJ2-5; either TRBD1 or TRBD2 may fit D (7 bases each). The V gene lost 7 bases and the J gene lost 4 bases, with 20 bases spanning the gap. The germline V gene has CDR1 SGDLS and CDR2 YYNGEE. The CDR3 consists of 15 residues. The CDR3 loop reads CASGEGALGGETQYF. CDR3 DNA: TGTGCCAGCGGGGAGGGGGCGCTTGGAGGAGAGACCCAGTACTTC. The full variable domain, with the rest looked up from reference TRBV9 and TRBJ2-5, is DSGVTQTPKHLITATGQRVTLRCSPRSGDLSVYWYQQSLDQGLQFLIQYYNGEERAKGNILERFSAQQFPDLHSELNLSSLELGDSALYFCASGEGALGGETQYFGPGTRLLVL.

The chain is built from TRBV30 and TRBJ2-7; 7 bases are a match to TRBD2. The J segment lost 0 bases and the V segment lost 0 bases, leaving 5 bases of the junction unmatched. The CDR3 contains 15 residues. The germline V gene has CDR1 GTSNPN and CDR2 SVGIG (reference sequence). CDR3: CAWSVTAGLSYEQYF. CDR3 in DNA: TGTGCCTGGAGTGTTACAGCGGGGCTCTCCTACGAGCAGTACTTC.

This chain uses TRBV30 with TRBJ2-7; 7 bases align to TRBD2. In germline, CDR1 is GTSNPN, CDR2 SVGIG (reference sequence). The CDR3 sequence is 14 residues long. The J segment lost 3 bases and the V segment lost 2 bases, leaving 7 bases of the junction unmatched. CDR3 amino acids: CAWSPREAFYEQYV. In nucleotides, the CDR3 is TGTGCCTGGAGTCCCCGGGAGGCCTTCTACGAGCAGTACGTC.

This chain connects TRBV2 to TRBJ1-6, with TRBD1 as a possible D gene (5 bases). Per the germline V gene, CDR1 is SNHLY and CDR2 is FYNNEI. V lost 3 bases to trimming and J lost 7 bases, with 10 bases between them. This CDR3 contains 14 residues. The chain's CDR3 is CASSDRTSNSPLHF. The DNA of the CDR3 is TGTGCCAGCAGTGATAGGACATCAAATTCACCCCTCCACTTT.

V and J are TRBV5-6 and TRBJ2-3; D is undetermined. The CDR3 contains 14 residues. The V end lost 1 base, the J end lost 5 bases, and 11 bases lay between the germline ends. From germline, CDR1 is SGHDT and CDR2 YYEEEE. The CDR3 region is CASSLPLSGDTQYF. The DNA for the CDR3 is TGTGCCAGCAGCTTGCCCCTATCAGGAGATACGCAGTATTTT.

This clone occurred once. This chain connects TRBV30 to TRBJ1-3; unclear D gene. CDR3 length equals 14 residues. Germline CDR1 reads GTSNPN; CDR2 reads SVGIG (reference sequence). Trimming took off 0 bases at V and 5 bases at J, with 11 bases between the two ends. The CDR3 bases are TGTGCCTGGAGTGTACGGGGAATTAGAAACACCATATATTTT. Translated, it gives CAWSVRGIRNTIYF.

In its sample, this clone was seen a few times. The V gene is TRBV5-1, the J gene TRBJ2-3; TRBD1 matches 8 bases. CDR3 length equals 14 residues. Losses at the gene ends were 6 bases for V and 5 bases for J; bases not matched to a gene: 8. Per the germline V gene, CDR1 is SGHRS and CDR2 is YFSETQ. The DNA of the CDR3 is TGCGCCAGCACCCCCGGACAGGGAGGAGATACGCAGTATTTT. Translation gives CASTPGQGGDTQYF.

This clone showed up just a few times. The CDR3 region has the DNA TGTGCCACCAGCAGAGGAGTCTTGGACATTCAGTACTTC. Translated: CATSRGVLDIQYF. The chain employs TRBV15 and TRBJ2-4; no definite D call. CDR3 size: 13 residues. Germline assignment: CDR1 LNHNV and CDR2 YYDKDF (reference sequence). Trimming stripped 1 base from V and 8 bases from J, with 9 bases between.

This clone was counted a few times. CDR3 region: CASSSGALHGSQPQHF. CDR3 bases: TGTGCCAGCAGTTCGGGAGCCCTCCACGGGAGTCAGCCCCAGCATTTT. The chain links TRBV27 to TRBJ1-5; no clear D gene. The CDR3 has 16 residues. V lost 4 bases and J 6 bases, leaving 19 bases between the germline ends. CDR1 and CDR2 from the germline V gene are MNHEY and SMNVEV (reference sequence).